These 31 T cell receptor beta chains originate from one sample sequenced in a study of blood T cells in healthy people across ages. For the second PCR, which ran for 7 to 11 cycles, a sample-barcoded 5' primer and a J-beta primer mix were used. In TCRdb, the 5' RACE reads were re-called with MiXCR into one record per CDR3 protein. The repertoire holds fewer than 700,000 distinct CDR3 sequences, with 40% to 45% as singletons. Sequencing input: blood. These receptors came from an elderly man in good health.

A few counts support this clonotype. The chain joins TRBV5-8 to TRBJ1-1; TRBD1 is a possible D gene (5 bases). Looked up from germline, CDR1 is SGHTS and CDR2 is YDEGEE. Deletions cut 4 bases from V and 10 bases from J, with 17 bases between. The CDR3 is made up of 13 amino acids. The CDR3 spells CASSGTAGFGAFF. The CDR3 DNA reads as TGTGCCAGCAGCGGGACGGCAGGCTTTGGAGCTTTCTTT.

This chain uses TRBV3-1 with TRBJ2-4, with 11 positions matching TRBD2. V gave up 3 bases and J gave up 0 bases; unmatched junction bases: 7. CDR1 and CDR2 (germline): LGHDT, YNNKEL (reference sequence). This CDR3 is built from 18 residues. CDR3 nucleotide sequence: TGTGCCAGCAGCCAGGAACTAGCGGGGGTTGAAGCCAAAAACATTCAGTACTTC. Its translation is CASSQELAGVEAKNIQYF.

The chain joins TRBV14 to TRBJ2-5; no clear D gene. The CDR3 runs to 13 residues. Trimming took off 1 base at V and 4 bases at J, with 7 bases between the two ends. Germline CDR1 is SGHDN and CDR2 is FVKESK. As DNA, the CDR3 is TGTGCCAGCAGCCAAGTCGGGTTAGAGACCCAGTACTTC. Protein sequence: CASSQVGLETQYF. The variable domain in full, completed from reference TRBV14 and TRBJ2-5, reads EAGVTQFPSHSVIEKGQTVTLRCDPISGHDNLYWYRRVMGKEIKFLLHFVKESKQDESGMPNNRFLAERTGGTYSTLKVQPAELEDSGVYFCASSQVGLETQYFGPGTRLLVL.

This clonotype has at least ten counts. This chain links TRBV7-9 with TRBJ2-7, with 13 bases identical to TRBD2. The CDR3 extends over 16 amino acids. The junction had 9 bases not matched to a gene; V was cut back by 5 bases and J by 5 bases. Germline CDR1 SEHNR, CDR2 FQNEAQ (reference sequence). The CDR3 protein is CASSLGLAGVSHEQYF. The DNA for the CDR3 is TGTGCCAGCAGCCTCGGACTAGCGGGAGTATCCCACGAGCAGTACTTC.

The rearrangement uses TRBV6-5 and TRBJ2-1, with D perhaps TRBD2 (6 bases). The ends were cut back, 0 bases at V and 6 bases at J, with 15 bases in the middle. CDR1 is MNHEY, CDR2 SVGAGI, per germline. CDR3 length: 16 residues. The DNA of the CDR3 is TGTGCCAGCAGTTACTCGGGGGGTCTCGCGACCAATGAGCAGTTCTTC. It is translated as CASSYSGGLATNEQFF.

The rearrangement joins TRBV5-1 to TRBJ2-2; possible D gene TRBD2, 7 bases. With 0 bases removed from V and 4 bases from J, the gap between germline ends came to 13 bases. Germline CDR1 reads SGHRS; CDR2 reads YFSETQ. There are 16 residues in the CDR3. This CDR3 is CASSLVAGEGTGELFF. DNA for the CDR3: TGCGCCAGCAGCTTGGTGGCAGGGGAGGGCACCGGGGAGCTGTTTTTT.

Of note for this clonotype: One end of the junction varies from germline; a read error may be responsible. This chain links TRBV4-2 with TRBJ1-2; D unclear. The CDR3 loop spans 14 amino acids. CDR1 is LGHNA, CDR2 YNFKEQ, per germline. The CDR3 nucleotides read TGTGCCAGCAACCAAGACGCGGTACGGTATGGCTACACCTTC. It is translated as CASNQDAVRYGYTF.

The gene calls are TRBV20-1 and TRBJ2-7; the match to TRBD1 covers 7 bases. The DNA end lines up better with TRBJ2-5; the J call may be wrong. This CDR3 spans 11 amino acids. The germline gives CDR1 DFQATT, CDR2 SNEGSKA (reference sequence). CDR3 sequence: CRKTGMKTQYF. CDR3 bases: TGCAGGAAGACAGGGATGAAGACCCAGTACTTC.

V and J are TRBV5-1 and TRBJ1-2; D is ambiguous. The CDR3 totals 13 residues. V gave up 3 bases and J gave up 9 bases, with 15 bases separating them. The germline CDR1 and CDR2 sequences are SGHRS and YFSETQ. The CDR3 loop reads CASSWAFGYRYTF. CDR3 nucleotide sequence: TGCGCCAGCAGCTGGGCTTTTGGATATCGCTACACCTTC.

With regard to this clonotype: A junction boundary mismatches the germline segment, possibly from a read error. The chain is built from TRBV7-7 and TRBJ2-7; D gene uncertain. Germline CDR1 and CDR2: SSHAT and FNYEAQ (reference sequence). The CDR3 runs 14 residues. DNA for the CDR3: TGTGCTAGCAGCCCGGATCTGGGGTACAATGAGCAGTACTTC. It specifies CASSPDLGYNEQYF.

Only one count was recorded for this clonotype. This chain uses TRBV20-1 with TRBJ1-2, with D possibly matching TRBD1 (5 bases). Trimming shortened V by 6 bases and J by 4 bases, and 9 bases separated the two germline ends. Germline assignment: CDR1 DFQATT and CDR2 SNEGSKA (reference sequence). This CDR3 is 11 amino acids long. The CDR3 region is CSANQGYGYTF. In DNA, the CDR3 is TGCAGTGCAAACCAGGGCTATGGCTACACCTTC.

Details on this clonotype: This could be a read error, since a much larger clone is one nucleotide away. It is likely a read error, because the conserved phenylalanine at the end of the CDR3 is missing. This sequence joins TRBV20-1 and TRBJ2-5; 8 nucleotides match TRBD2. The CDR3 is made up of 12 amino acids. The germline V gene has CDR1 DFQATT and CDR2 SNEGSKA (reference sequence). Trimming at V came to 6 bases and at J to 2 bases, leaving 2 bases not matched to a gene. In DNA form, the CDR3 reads TGCAGTGCCTTAGCGGGGCAAGAGACCCAGTACTTG. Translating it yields CSALAGQETQYL.

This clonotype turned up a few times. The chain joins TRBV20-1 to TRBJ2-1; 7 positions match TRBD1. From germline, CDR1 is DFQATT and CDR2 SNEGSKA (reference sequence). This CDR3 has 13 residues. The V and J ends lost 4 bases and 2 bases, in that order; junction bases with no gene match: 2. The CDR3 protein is CSAIGTAYNEQFF. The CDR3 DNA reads TGCAGTGCTATCGGGACAGCCTACAATGAGCAGTTCTTC.

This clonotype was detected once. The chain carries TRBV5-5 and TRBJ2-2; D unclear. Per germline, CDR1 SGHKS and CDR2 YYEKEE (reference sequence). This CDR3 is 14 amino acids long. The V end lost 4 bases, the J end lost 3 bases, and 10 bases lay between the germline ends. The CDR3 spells CASSQDVYTGELFF. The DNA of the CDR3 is TGTGCCAGCAGCCAGGACGTTTACACCGGGGAGCTGTTTTTT.

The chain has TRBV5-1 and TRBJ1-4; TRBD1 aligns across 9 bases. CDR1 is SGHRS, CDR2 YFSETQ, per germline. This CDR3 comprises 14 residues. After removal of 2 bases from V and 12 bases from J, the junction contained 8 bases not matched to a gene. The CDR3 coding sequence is TGCGCCAGCAGCTTAACAGGGGGCGGGGATCAACTGTTTTTT. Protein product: CASSLTGGGDQLFF.

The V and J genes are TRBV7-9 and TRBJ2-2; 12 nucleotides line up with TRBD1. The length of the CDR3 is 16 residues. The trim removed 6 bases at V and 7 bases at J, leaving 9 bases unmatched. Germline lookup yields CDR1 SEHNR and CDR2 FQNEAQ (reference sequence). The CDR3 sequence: CASRSPGQGAVGELFF. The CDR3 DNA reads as TGTGCCAGCAGATCGCCGGGACAGGGGGCGGTCGGGGAGCTGTTTTTT.

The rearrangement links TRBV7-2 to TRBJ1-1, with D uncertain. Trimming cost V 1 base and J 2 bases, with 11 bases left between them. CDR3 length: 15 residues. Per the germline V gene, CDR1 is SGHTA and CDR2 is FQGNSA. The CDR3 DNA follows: TGTGCCAGCAGCTTAGGTCAGCTACTCAACACTGAAGCTTTCTTT. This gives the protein CASSLGQLLNTEAFF.

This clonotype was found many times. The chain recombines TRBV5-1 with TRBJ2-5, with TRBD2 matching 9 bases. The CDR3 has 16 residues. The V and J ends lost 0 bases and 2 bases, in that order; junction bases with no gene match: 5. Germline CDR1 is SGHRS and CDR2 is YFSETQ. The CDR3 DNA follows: TGCGCCAGCAGCTTGGGTGCGGGAGGGATACAAGAGACCCAGTACTTC. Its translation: CASSLGAGGIQETQYF.

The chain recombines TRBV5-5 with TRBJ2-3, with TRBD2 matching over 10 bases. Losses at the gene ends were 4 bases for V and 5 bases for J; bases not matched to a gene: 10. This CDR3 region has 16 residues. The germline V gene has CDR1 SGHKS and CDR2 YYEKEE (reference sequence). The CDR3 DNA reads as TGTGCCAGCAGCAAGGGACTAGCGAGAGAAGTAGATACGCAGTATTTT. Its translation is CASSKGLAREVDTQYF.

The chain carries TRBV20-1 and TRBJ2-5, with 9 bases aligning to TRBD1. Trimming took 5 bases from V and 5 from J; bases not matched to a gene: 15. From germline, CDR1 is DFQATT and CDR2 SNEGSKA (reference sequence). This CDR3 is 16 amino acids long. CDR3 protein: CSAGGGQGGLSETQYF. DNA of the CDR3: TGCAGTGCTGGAGGGGGACAGGGAGGCCTTAGTGAGACCCAGTACTTC.

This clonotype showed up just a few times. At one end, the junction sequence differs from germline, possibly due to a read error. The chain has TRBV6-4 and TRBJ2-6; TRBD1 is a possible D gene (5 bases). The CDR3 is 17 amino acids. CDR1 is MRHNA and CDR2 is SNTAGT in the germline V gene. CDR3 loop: CASSDPIGVSGADVLTF. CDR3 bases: TGTGCCAGCAGTGACCCAATTGGGGTCTCTGGGGCCGACGTCCTGACTTTC.

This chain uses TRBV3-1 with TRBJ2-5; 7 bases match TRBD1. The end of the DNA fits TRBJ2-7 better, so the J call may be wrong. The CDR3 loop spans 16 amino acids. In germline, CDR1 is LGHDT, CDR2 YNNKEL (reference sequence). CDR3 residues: CASSQEARQGPYEQYF. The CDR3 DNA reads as TGTGCCAGCAGCCAAGAAGCGCGACAGGGACCGTACGAGCAGTACTTC.

The DNA for the CDR3 is TGTGCCAGCAGCCAACCCTACAGGGGAGATGGGGCCAACGTCCTGACTTTC. Residues: CASSQPYRGDGANVLTF. The gene calls are TRBV3-1 and TRBJ2-6, with 7 nucleotides matching TRBD1. Trimming at V came to 2 bases and at J to 3 bases, leaving 7 bases not matched to a gene. Looked up from germline, CDR1 is LGHDT and CDR2 is YNNKEL (reference sequence). There are 17 residues in the CDR3.

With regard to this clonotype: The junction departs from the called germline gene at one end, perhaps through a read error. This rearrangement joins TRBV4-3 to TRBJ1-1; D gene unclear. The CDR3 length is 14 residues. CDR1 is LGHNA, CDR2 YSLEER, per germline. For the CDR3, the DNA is TGCGCCAGCGGCCAGGCCGGGTCCCAAGTGGGAGCTTTCTTT. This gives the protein CASGQAGSQVGAFF.

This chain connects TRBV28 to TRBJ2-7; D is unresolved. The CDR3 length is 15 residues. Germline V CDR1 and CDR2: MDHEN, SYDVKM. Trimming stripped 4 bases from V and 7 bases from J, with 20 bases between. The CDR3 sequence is CASSSPSRPLGEQYF. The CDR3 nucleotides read TGTGCCAGCAGTTCCCCCAGTAGACCACTGGGGGAGCAGTACTTC. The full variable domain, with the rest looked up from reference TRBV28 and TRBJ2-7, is DVKVTQSSRYLVKRTGEKVFLECVQDMDHENMFWYRQDPGLGLRLIYFSYDVKMKEKGDIPEGYSVSREKKERFSLILESASTNQTSMYLCASSSPSRPLGEQYFGPGTRLTVT.

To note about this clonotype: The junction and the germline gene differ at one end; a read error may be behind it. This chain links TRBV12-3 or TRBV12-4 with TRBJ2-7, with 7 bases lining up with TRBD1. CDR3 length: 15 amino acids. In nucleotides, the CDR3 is TGTGCCAGCAGATCAGGGACAGCAATTTCCTATGAGCAGTACTTC. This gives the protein CASRSGTAISYEQYF.

The CDR3 sequence is CASSYIQLRTDTQYF. CDR3 sequence (DNA): TGTGCCAGCAGTTATATCCAGCTCCGGACGGATACGCAGTATTTT. The chain combines TRBV6-6 with TRBJ2-3; no definite D call. The germline V gene encodes CDR1 MNHNY and CDR2 SVGAGI (reference sequence). Trimming pared 3 bases from V and 6 bases from J, leaving 16 bases between. CDR3 size: 15 residues.

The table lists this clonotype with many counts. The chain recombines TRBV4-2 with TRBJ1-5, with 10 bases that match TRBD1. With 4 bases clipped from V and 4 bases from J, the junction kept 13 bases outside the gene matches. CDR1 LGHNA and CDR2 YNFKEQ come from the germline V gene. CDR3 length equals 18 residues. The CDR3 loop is CASSRGPMGQGYNQPQHF. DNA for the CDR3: TGTGCCAGCAGCCGGGGCCCGATGGGACAGGGGTATAATCAGCCCCAGCATTTT.

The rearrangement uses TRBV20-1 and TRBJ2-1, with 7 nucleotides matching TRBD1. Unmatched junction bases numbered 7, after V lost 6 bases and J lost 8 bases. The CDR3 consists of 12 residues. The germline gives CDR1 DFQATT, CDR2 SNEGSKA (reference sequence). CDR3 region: CSAPVQGYEQFF. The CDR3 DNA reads TGCAGTGCACCCGTACAGGGGTATGAGCAGTTCTTC.

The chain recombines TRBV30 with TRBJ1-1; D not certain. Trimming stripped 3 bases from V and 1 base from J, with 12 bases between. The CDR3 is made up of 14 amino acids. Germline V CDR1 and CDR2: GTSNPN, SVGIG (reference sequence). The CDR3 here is CAWSPSGRNTEAFF. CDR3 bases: TGTGCCTGGAGCCCATCTGGGAGGAACACTGAAGCTTTCTTT.

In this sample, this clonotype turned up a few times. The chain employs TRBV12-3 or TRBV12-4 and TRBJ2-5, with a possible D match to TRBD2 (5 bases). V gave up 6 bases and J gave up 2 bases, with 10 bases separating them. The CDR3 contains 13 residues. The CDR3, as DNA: TGTGCCAGCAGAAAAGGACTGCAAGAGACCCAGTACTTC. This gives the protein CASRKGLQETQYF.